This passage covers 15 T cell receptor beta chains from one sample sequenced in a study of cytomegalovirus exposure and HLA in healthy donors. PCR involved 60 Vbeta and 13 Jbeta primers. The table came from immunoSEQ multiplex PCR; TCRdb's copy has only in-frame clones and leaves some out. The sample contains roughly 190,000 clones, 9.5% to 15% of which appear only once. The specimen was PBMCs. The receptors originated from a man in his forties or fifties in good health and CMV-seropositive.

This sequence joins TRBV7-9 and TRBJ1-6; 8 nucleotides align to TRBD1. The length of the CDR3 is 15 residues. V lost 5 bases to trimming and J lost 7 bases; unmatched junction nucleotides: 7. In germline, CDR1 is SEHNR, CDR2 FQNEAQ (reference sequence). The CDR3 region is CASSPTGALNSPLHF. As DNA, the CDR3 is TGTGCCAGCAGCCCGACAGGGGCCCTAAATTCACCCCTCCACTTT. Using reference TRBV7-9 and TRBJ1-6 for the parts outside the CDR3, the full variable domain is DTGVSQNPRHKITKRGQNVTFRCDPISEHNRLYWYRQTLGQGPEFLTYFQNEAQLEKSRLLSDRFSAERPKGSFSTLEIQRTEQGDSAMYLCASSPTGALNSPLHFGNGTRLTVT.

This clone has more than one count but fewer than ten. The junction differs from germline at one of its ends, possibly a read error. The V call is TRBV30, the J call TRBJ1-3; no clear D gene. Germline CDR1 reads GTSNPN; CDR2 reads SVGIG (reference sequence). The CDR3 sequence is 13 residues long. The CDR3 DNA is TGTGCCTGGAGTGTAGACTCTGGAGACACCATATATTTT. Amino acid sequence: CAWSVDSGDTIYF.

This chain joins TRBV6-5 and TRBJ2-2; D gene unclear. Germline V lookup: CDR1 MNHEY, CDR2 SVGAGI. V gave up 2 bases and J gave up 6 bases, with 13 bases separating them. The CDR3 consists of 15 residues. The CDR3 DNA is TGTGCCAGCAGTTACGTACCGAGTTCCTCCGGGGAGCTGTTTTTT. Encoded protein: CASSYVPSSSGELFF.

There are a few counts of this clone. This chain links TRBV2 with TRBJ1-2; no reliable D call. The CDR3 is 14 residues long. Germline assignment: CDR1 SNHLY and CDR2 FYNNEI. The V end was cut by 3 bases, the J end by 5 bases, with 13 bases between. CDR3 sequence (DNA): TGTGCCAGCAGTGAGTATGTCCGAGAATATGGCTACACCTTC. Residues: CASSEYVREYGYTF.

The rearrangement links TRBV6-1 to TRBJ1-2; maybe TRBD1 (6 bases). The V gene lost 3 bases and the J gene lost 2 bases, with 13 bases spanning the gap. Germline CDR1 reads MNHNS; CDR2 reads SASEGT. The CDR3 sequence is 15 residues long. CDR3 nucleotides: TGTGCCAGCAGTGATCGCCTAACAGGGAACTATGGCTACACCTTC. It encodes CASSDRLTGNYGYTF.

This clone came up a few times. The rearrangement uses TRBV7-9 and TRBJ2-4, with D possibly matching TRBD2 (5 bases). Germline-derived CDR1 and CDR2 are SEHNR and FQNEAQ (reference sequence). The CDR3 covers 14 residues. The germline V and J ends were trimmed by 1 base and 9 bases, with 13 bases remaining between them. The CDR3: CASSLVLEGSIQYF. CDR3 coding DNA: TGTGCCAGCAGCTTAGTACTAGAAGGAAGCATTCAGTACTTC.

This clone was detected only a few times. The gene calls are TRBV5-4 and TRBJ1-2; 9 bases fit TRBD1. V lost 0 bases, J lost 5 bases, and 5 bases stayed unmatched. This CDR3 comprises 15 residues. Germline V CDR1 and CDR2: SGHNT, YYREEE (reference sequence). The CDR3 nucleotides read TGTGCCAGCAGCTTGGAAAGGGACAGGGCGTATGGCTACACCTTC. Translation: CASSLERDRAYGYTF. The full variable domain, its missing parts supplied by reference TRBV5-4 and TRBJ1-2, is ETGVTQSPTHLIKTRGQQVTLRCSSQSGHNTVSWYQQALGQGPQFIFQYYREEENGRGNFPPRFSGLQFPNYSSELNVNALELDDSALYLCASSLERDRAYGYTFGSGTRLTVV.

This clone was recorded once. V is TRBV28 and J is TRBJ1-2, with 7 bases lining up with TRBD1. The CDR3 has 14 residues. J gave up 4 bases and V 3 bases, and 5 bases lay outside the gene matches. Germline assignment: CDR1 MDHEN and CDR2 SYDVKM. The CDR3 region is CASSFTGQPYGYTF. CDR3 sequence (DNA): TGTGCCAGCAGTTTTACGGGACAGCCCTATGGCTACACCTTC.

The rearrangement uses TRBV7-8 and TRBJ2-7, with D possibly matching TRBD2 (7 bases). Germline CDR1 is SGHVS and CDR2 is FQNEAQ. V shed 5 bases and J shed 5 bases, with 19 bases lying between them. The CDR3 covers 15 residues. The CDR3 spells CASSPEGQRGHEQYV. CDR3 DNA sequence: TGTGCCAGCAGCCCGGAAGGACAGCGGGGTCACGAGCAGTACGTC.

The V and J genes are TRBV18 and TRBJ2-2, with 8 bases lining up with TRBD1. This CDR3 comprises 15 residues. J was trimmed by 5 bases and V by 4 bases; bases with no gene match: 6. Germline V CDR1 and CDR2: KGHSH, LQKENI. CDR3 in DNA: TGTGCCAGCTCACTCGGACAGGGCTGGACCGGGGAGCTGTTTTTT. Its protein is CASSLGQGWTGELFF. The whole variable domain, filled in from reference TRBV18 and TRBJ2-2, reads NAGVMQNPRHLVRRRGQEARLRCSPMKGHSHVYWYRQLPEEGLKFMVYLQKENIIDESGMPKERFSAEFPKEGPSILRIQQVVRGDSAAYFCASSLGQGWTGELFFGEGSRLTVL.

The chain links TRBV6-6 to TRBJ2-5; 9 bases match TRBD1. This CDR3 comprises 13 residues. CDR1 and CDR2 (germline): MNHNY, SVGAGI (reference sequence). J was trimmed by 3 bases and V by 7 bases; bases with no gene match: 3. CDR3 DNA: TGTGCCAGCATTAGGACAGGGGAAGAGACCCAGTACTTC. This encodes CASIRTGEETQYF.

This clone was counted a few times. The CDR3 DNA sequence: TGTGCCAGCAGCAAGGGGGGGACTAGCGGACCGGCCTACAATGAGCAGTTCTTC. This translates into CASSKGGTSGPAYNEQFF. The chain uses TRBV21-1 and TRBJ2-1; whether TRBD2, the table's D call, matches the DNA was not checked. TRBV21-1 is flagged as a pseudogene. The CDR3 has 18 amino acids.

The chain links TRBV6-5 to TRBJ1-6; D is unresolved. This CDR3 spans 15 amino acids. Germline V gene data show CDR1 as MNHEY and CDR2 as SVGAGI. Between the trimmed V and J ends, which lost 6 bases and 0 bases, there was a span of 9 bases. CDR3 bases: TGTGCCAGCAGCGAACGGAGCTCCTATAATTCACCCCTCCACTTT. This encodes CASSERSSYNSPLHF.

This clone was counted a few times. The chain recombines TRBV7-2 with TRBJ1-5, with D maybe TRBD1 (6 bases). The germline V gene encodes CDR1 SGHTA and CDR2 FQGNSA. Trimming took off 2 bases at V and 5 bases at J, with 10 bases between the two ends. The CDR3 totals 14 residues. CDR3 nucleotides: TGTGCCAGCAGCTTATTCAGGGGAGATCAGCCCCAGCATTTT. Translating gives CASSLFRGDQPQHF.

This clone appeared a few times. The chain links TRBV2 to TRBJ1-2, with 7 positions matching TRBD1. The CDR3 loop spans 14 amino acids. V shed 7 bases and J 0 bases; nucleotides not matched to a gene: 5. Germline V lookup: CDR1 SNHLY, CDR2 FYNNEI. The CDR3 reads CASKGDSTNYGYTF. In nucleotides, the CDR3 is TGTGCCAGCAAGGGGGACAGCACTAACTATGGCTACACCTTC.